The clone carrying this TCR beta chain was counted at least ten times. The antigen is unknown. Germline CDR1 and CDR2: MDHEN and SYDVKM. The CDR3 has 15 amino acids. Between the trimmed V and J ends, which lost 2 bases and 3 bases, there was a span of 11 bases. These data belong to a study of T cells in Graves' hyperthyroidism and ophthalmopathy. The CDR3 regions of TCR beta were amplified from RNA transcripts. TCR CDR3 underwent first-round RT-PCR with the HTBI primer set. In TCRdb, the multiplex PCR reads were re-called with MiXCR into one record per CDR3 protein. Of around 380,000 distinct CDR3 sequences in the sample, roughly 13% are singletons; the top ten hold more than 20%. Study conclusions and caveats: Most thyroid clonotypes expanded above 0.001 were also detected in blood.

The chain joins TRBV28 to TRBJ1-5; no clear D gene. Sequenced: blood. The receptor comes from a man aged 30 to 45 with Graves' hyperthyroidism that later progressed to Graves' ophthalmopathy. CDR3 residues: CASSLQTGINQPQHF. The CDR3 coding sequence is TGTGCCAGCAGTTTACAGACGGGGATCAATCAGCCCCAGCATTTT.